The subject of this entry is one TCR beta chain. This specimen belongs to a study of blood T cell repertoires in COVID-19. In the original analysis: Amplification with reference gene primers provided the estimates of nucleated cell counts. The table came from immunoSEQ multiplex PCR; TCRdb's copy has only in-frame clones and leaves some out. V and J calls and clone size come straight from that table; D and trimming were deduced from the DNA. The sample contains over 250,000 clones, about 86% of which appear only once. All enrollees were roughly 18 to 95 years old and from fewer than 30 US areas. The CDR3 runs 13 residues. Germline CDR1 SQVTM, CDR2 ANQGSEA. Trimming took off 2 bases at V and 3 bases at J, with 10 bases between the two ends.

This clonotype originated in a man younger than 45 with acute COVID-19. The chain carries TRBV29-1 and TRBJ1-2, with D hard to call. What was sequenced was PBMCs or T cells enriched from blood (not recorded which). The CDR3 loop is CSVERTEDYGYTF. Here the CDR3 DNA reads TGCAGCGTTGAAAGGACGGAGGACTATGGCTACACCTTC.